By share, the clone carrying this T cell receptor beta chain ranks as medium-sized. CDR3 length: 15 residues. V was trimmed by 3 bases and J by 4 bases, leaving 10 bases between them. The sample belongs to a study of prognosis after radiotherapy for stage I lung cancer. Study information: Deemed medically inoperable were all patients with non-small cell lung cancer. Post-radiotherapy, distant metastases were observed in a handful of patients (median 7 months), whereas no significant progression was observed in about 15.

Genomic DNA yielded TCR beta CDR3, amplified by two-round multiplex PCR. It was primers specific to each TRBV and TRBJ gene that first-round PCR used. TCRdb re-called the multiplex PCR reads with MiXCR, one entry per CDR3 protein. This sample carries 11,000 to 15,000 distinct CDR3 sequences, roughly 30% of them seen once, and the ten largest clones take roughly 12%. V and J are TRBV12-3 or TRBV12-4 and TRBJ1-6, with D unclear. This sequence originates from a donor aged 50 or older with non-small cell lung cancer. Material: PBMCs, obtained before or after stereotactic body radiation therapy (not recorded which). The CDR3 bases are TGTGCCAGCAGTTTGGGCAGACAATATAATTCACCCCTCCACTTT. It translates to CASSLGRQYNSPLHF.